The 23 T cell receptor beta chains below come from one sample, sequenced in a study of Ad26.COV2.S vaccination and SARS-CoV-2 variants. As to treatment: 15 to 20 received Ad26.COV2.S at low or high dose, single or two shots; several received placebo; per-sample allocation not given. Sampling was performed 63 days after the first vaccine or placebo injection. Assay used: immunoSEQ multiplex PCR; TCRdb lists only in-frame clones, some missing. This table holds about 370,000 clones, around 91% found once. Here the sequenced sample was peripheral blood, taken in a trial of Ad26.COV2.S vaccine versus placebo. All receptors derive from a person between 18 and 65 years old who received the Ad26.COV2.S COVID-19 vaccine or a placebo.

V is TRBV2 and J is TRBJ1-1; TRBD1 matches 7 bases. Germline V gene lookup returns CDR1 SNHLY and CDR2 FYNNEI. The ends lost 0 bases at V and 4 bases at J; junction bases unmatched: 5. The CDR3 extends over 15 amino acids. The CDR3 region is CASSEAPGGGTEAFF. In nucleotides, the CDR3 is TGTGCCAGCAGTGAAGCGCCAGGGGGAGGCACTGAAGCTTTCTTT.

The V call is TRBV18, the J call TRBJ1-1; D is uncertain. CDR1 is KGHSH, CDR2 LQKENI, per germline. The CDR3 spans 13 residues. Trimming stripped 4 bases from V and 3 bases from J, with 9 bases between. As DNA, the CDR3 is TGTGCCAGCTCACAGGGCTCGTACACTGAAGCTTTCTTT. Translated, it gives CASSQGSYTEAFF.

The chain carries TRBV9 and TRBJ1-6, with TRBD1 matching 7 bases. Germline lookup yields CDR1 SGDLS and CDR2 YYNGEE. CDR3 size: 13 residues. The V segment lost 7 bases and the J segment 7 bases; nucleotides outside the gene matches: 5. The CDR3: CASAGDSNSPLHF. As DNA, the CDR3 is TGTGCCAGCGCGGGGGACAGCAATTCACCCCTCCACTTT.

The chain has TRBV30 and TRBJ2-2; D unresolved. Trimming pared 5 bases from V and 6 bases from J, leaving 19 bases between. CDR1 is GTSNPN, CDR2 SVGIG, per germline (reference sequence). There are 15 residues in the CDR3. The CDR3 DNA is TGTGCCTGGCGCCCCTTGGGCTCCGCGCCCGGGGAGCTGTTTTTT. Amino acids: CAWRPLGSAPGELFF.

The rearrangement links TRBV12-2 to TRBJ2-1; TRBD2 is taken as the D call from the table, unchecked against the DNA. TRBV12-2 is a documented pseudogene. This CDR3 has 18 amino acids. This CDR3 is CASRLADRLAGMHNEQFF. The CDR3 region has the DNA TGTGCAAGTCGCTTAGCGGACCGACTAGCGGGAATGCACAATGAGCAGTTCTTC.

CDR3 in DNA: TGTGCCAGCAGCGACCGGGAGGGACTTCCTTTTTACGAGCAGTACTTC. It specifies CASSDREGLPFYEQYF. This chain joins TRBV14 and TRBJ2-7; 8 bases match TRBD2. The CDR3 has 16 amino acids. J was trimmed by 4 bases and V by 5 bases; bases with no gene match: 13. The germline V gene has CDR1 SGHDN and CDR2 FVKESK.

V and J are TRBV5-1 and TRBJ2-3; TRBD2 aligns across 8 bases. With 0 bases clipped from V and 3 bases from J, the junction kept 9 bases outside the gene matches. The germline gives CDR1 SGHRS, CDR2 YFSETQ. CDR3 length equals 17 residues. The CDR3 sequence: CASSLGPGLVVTDTQYF. CDR3 bases: TGCGCCAGCAGCTTGGGGCCGGGACTAGTAGTAACAGATACGCAGTATTTT.

The genes are TRBV7-2 and TRBJ1-1; D gene unclear. Trimming shortened V by 5 bases and J by 3 bases, and 16 bases separated the two germline ends. Germline V gene sequence: CDR1 SGHTA, CDR2 FQGNSA. CDR3 length equals 15 residues. The DNA for the CDR3 is TGTGCCAGCAGCCATAGCCAAACATCTCACACTGAAGCTTTCTTT. Its translation: CASSHSQTSHTEAFF.

The rearrangement joins TRBV4-2 to TRBJ2-1; TRBD1 matches at 11 bases. V lost 4 bases, J lost 7 bases, and 9 bases stayed unmatched. The CDR3 consists of 16 residues. The germline V gene encodes CDR1 LGHNA and CDR2 YNFKEQ. The CDR3 here is CASSPRGQGAGNEQFF. CDR3 coding DNA: TGTGCCAGCAGCCCTCGCGGACAGGGGGCGGGAAATGAGCAGTTCTTC.

This sequence joins TRBV19 and TRBJ2-2, with D perhaps matching TRBD1 or TRBD2 (6 bases each). V was pared by 5 bases and J by 5 bases, with 18 bases between. Germline CDR1 is LNHDA and CDR2 is SQIVND (reference sequence). CDR3 length: 16 residues. CDR3 DNA: TGTGCCAGTAGTCGGCCCGGAGGGGGACATACCGGGGAGCTGTTTTTT. This gives the protein CASSRPGGGHTGELFF.

This chain uses TRBV19 with TRBJ2-2; weak D call: TRBD2 (6 bases). V lost 6 bases and J 7 bases, leaving 15 bases between the germline ends. The CDR3 is 14 residues long. Germline V gives CDR1 LNHDA, CDR2 SQIVND (reference sequence). For the CDR3, the DNA is TGTGCCAGTAGAATACGGGGCGGGGACGGGGAGCTGTTTTTT. Translating gives CASRIRGGDGELFF.

At least ten counts were recorded for this clone. The rearrangement uses TRBV5-6 and TRBJ1-1; TRBD1 aligns across 8 bases. The germline V gene encodes CDR1 SGHDT and CDR2 YYEEEE. J was trimmed by 5 bases and V by 6 bases; bases with no gene match: 9. The CDR3 has 14 residues. This CDR3 reads CASIEAGGRTEAFF. In DNA form, the CDR3 reads TGTGCCAGCATTGAGGCAGGGGGCAGGACTGAAGCTTTCTTT.

This clone was observed a handful of times. The chain links TRBV19 to TRBJ2-2, with TRBD2 matching 10 bases. V gave up 10 bases and J gave up 5 bases; unmatched junction bases: 10. CDR3 length: 15 residues. The germline gives CDR1 LNHDA, CDR2 SQIVND (reference sequence). The CDR3 spells CATSLVAGGTGELFF. The CDR3 coding sequence is TGTGCCACCTCCCTGGTAGCGGGAGGAACCGGGGAGCTGTTTTTT.

This clone was detected only a few times. The chain links TRBV5-4 to TRBJ2-7, with TRBD2 identical over 7 bases. In germline, CDR1 is SGHNT, CDR2 YYREEE (reference sequence). The CDR3 length is 16 residues. J gave up 5 bases and V 4 bases, and 15 bases lay outside the gene matches. The DNA for the CDR3 is TGTGCCAGCAGCCCGGTTGGGGCGGGAGCGGCTAACGAGCAGTACTTC. Its translation: CASSPVGAGAANEQYF.

In DNA, the CDR3 is TGTGCCAGCAGGGCCAGGGGGGCGGGTTTCCAGCATTTT. Encoded protein: CASRARGAGFQHF. The chain has TRBV6-5 and TRBJ1-5; 7 bases map to TRBD1. This CDR3 comprises 13 residues. V lost 6 bases and J lost 12; bases outside the gene matches: 11. CDR1 is MNHEY, CDR2 SVGAGI, per germline.

The chain carries TRBV21-1 and TRBJ2-2; the D call in the table, TRBD2, was not verified against the DNA. TRBV21-1 is a listed pseudogene. The CDR3 contains 16 residues. The CDR3 loop is CASSKGTSSNTGELFF. In DNA, the CDR3 is TGTGCCAGCAGCAAAGGGACTAGCTCGAACACCGGGGAGCTGTTTTTT.

About this clone: The germline gene is not matched at one end of the junction; a read error may be the cause. The chain is built from TRBV5-6 and TRBJ2-3, with D tentatively TRBD1 or TRBD2 (5 bases each). The CDR3 contains 14 residues. Germline-derived CDR1 and CDR2 are SGHDT and YYEEEE. CDR3 nucleotides: TGTGCCAGCAGCTTGGGGGACGGCACATATACGCAGTATTTT. Translation: CASSLGDGTYTQYF.

This chain uses TRBV3-1 (or the pseudogene TRBV3-2) with TRBJ2-1; 10 bases agree with TRBD2. Germline CDR1 reads LGHDT; CDR2 reads YNNKEL (reference sequence). V lost 2 bases and J lost 9; bases outside the gene matches: 1. The CDR3 has 13 residues. The CDR3 spells CASSQRLAGEQFF. The CDR3 DNA reads as TGTGCCAGCAGCCAAAGACTAGCGGGTGAGCAGTTCTTC.

This clone was seen a few times. The rearrangement joins TRBV29-1 to TRBJ2-2; 9 bases match TRBD1. Germline CDR1 is SQVTM and CDR2 is ANQGSEA. With 7 bases clipped from V and 7 bases from J, the junction kept 10 bases outside the gene matches. The CDR3 spans 14 residues. The CDR3 region has the DNA TGCAGCGGTAAAACAGGGGGCATGGGCGGGGAGCTGTTTTTT. Residues: CSGKTGGMGGELFF.

The V and J genes are TRBV6-6 and TRBJ2-1, with 7 bases lining up with TRBD2. There are 14 residues in the CDR3. J lost 9 bases, V lost 3 bases, and 8 bases had no gene match. Per the germline V gene, CDR1 is MNHNY and CDR2 is SVGAGI (reference sequence). In DNA, the CDR3 is TGTGCCAGCAGTTATGATTTTGGGGGGGGTGAGCAGTTCTTC. Protein product: CASSYDFGGGEQFF.

This chain links TRBV5-4 with TRBJ1-2, with 8 bases aligning to TRBD1. V was clipped by 0 bases and J by 8 bases; unmatched bases: 9. CDR1 and CDR2 from the germline V gene are SGHNT and YYREEE (reference sequence). The CDR3 runs 15 residues. CDR3 nucleotide sequence: TGTGCCAGCAGCTTGGTGGGACAGGCTGGAGACGGCTACACCTTC. Translation: CASSLVGQAGDGYTF.

The rearrangement links TRBV5-1 to TRBJ1-3; TRBD1 agrees at 9 bases. Germline CDR1 reads SGHRS; CDR2 reads YFSETQ. The CDR3 consists of 16 residues. The V segment lost 4 bases and the J segment 0 bases; nucleotides outside the gene matches: 5. CDR3: CASSPTGGLSGNTIYF. The CDR3 region has the DNA TGCGCCAGCAGCCCTACAGGGGGCCTCTCTGGAAACACCATATATTTT.

The chain links TRBV7-2 to TRBJ2-1; TRBD2 is a possible D gene (6 bases). The CDR3 has 17 amino acids. V gave up 1 base and J gave up 8 bases, with 21 bases separating them. The germline V gene encodes CDR1 SGHTA and CDR2 FQGNSA. The CDR3 coding sequence is TGTGCCAGCAGCTTAGAGTGGGGGGTAAGACAAGGCGATGAGCAGTTCTTC. This gives the protein CASSLEWGVRQGDEQFF.